Listed here is a single T cell receptor beta chain. In germline, CDR1 is SGHNT, CDR2 YYREEE (reference sequence). This CDR3 is 16 amino acids long. With V trimmed by 3 bases and J by 10 bases, 15 bases remained unmatched. The sample originates from a study of blood T cell repertoires in COVID-19. Study-wide context: T cells, B-cell-depleted T cells, or PBMCs supplied cDNA or gDNA.

Clones were sequenced by immunoSEQ multiplex PCR, and TCRdb holds only the in-frame ones, with some missing. Of about 400,000 clones listed, 70% to 90% were seen once; the top ten hold about 2.1%. The chain combines TRBV5-4 with TRBJ2-2, with 7 bases fitting TRBD1. This sequence originates from a woman between 40 and 55 years old with acute COVID-19. The sequenced sample was PBMCs or T cells enriched from blood (not recorded which). The CDR3 region has the DNA TGTGCCAGCAGCTCTGGACAGGATCGAATTGGGGAGGAGCTGTTTTTT. It is translated as CASSSGQDRIGEELFF.